This is a list of T cell receptor beta chains from one sample in a study of T-cell memory formation after mild COVID-19. TCRdb processed the 5' RACE reads anew with MiXCR; each CDR3 protein has one entry. Among 300,000 or so distinct CDR3 sequences, approximately 15% were seen once, and the ten largest hold around a fifth. Sequencing input: PBMCs or a T cell subset sorted from them (not recorded which). These receptor sequences come from a man younger than 35 who had mild COVID-19 (a few samples of this study predate the infection). Cell type and time point are not known. Both conserved end residues are trimmed from each CDR3. D genes are given only for firm matches.

v_call: TRBV4-3
j_call: TRBJ2-1
d_call: -
cdr3_aa: ASSQEFRGREQF

v_call: TRBV9
j_call: TRBJ2-6
d_call: TRBD1
cdr3_aa: ASSIQVTGGAVSGANVLT

v_call: TRBV5-1
j_call: TRBJ2-4
d_call: -
cdr3_aa: ASSVLGGNIQY

v_call: TRBV12-3/TRBV12-4
j_call: TRBJ2-2
d_call: TRBD2
cdr3_aa: ASSPPLAANTGELF

v_call: TRBV6-1
j_call: TRBJ1-1
d_call: -
cdr3_aa: ASSYPVAANTEAF

v_call: TRBV6-2/TRBV6-3
j_call: TRBJ2-5
d_call: -
cdr3_aa: ASSSTGPYQETQY

v_call: TRBV2
j_call: TRBJ1-5
d_call: -
cdr3_aa: ASSDEGVHGQPQH

v_call: TRBV18
j_call: TRBJ1-3
d_call: -
cdr3_aa: ASSPGEGNTIY

v_call: TRBV12-3/TRBV12-4
j_call: TRBJ2-3
d_call: -
cdr3_aa: ASKPYGPTDTQY

v_call: TRBV5-1
j_call: TRBJ2-3
d_call: -
cdr3_aa: ASSLGTGTTYTDTQY

v_call: TRBV7-2
j_call: TRBJ1-5
d_call: -
cdr3_aa: ASGVVQPQH

v_call: TRBV6-2/TRBV6-3
j_call: TRBJ1-5
d_call: TRBD1
cdr3_aa: ASSYPPSSWGRTGENQPQH

v_call: TRBV19
j_call: TRBJ1-4
d_call: -
cdr3_aa: ASSPFQDNEKLF

v_call: TRBV29-1
j_call: TRBJ2-5
d_call: -
cdr3_aa: SVEQGPLWGETQY

v_call: TRBV12-5
j_call: TRBJ1-4
d_call: TRBD1
cdr3_aa: AGIPGQGNEKLF

v_call: TRBV24-1
j_call: TRBJ2-5
d_call: -
cdr3_aa: ATRSGEEETQY

v_call: TRBV12-3/TRBV12-4
j_call: TRBJ1-1
d_call: -
cdr3_aa: ASSKDRNTEAF

v_call: TRBV20-1
j_call: TRBJ1-5
d_call: -
cdr3_aa: SASTGQFNQPQH

v_call: TRBV12-3/TRBV12-4
j_call: TRBJ2-2
d_call: TRBD2
cdr3_aa: ASSPTGTKTGELF

v_call: TRBV20-1
j_call: TRBJ2-1
d_call: TRBD2
cdr3_aa: SAKSVAGGHEQF

v_call: TRBV27
j_call: TRBJ2-5
d_call: TRBD1
cdr3_aa: ASTRPRGPQETQY

v_call: TRBV6-6
j_call: TRBJ2-2
d_call: -
cdr3_aa: ASSTQVSDTGELF

v_call: TRBV11-3
j_call: TRBJ2-2
d_call: -
cdr3_aa: ASSLTVGASDTGELF

v_call: TRBV29-1
j_call: TRBJ1-1
d_call: -
cdr3_aa: SVEAGPSAEAF

v_call: TRBV4-3
j_call: TRBJ2-3
d_call: TRBD2
cdr3_aa: ASSQLAGGTDTQY

v_call: TRBV9
j_call: TRBJ1-1
d_call: -
cdr3_aa: ASSVSRTGASEAF

v_call: TRBV27
j_call: TRBJ2-5
d_call: -
cdr3_aa: ASSLYGTQETQY

v_call: TRBV4-1
j_call: TRBJ1-4
d_call: -
cdr3_aa: ASSHRPPAATNEKLF

v_call: TRBV30
j_call: TRBJ2-6
d_call: -
cdr3_aa: AWAGDGANVLT

v_call: TRBV6-2/TRBV6-3
j_call: TRBJ2-3
d_call: -
cdr3_aa: ASSYGREADTQY

v_call: TRBV3-1
j_call: TRBJ2-1
d_call: -
cdr3_aa: ASSGGGYEQF